These 10 T cell receptor beta chains came from one sample sequenced in a study of T cells in Graves' hyperthyroidism and ophthalmopathy. Amplified TCR beta CDR3 regions came from RNA transcripts. The TCR CDR3 was amplified in a first-round RT-PCR using the HTBI primer set. TCRdb re-called the multiplex PCR reads with MiXCR, one entry per CDR3 protein. The sample records about 720,000 distinct CDR3 sequences, 15% to 20% being singletons. Sequenced: blood. Receptor source: a woman aged 45 to 65 with Graves' hyperthyroidism that later progressed to Graves' ophthalmopathy.

This clonotype has a count of ten or more. The chain is built from TRBV7-3 and TRBJ2-1; 9 bases are a match to TRBD2. The CDR3 is 15 amino acids. V shed 5 bases and J 4 bases; nucleotides not matched to a gene: 6. Germline CDR1 is SGHTA and CDR2 is FQGTGA. The CDR3 loop is CASSPRSGGYNEQFF. The CDR3 region has the DNA TGTGCCAGCAGCCCCCGTAGCGGGGGTTACAATGAGCAGTTCTTC.

A note on this clonotype: Being one base from a much bigger clone, this may be a read error. This chain uses TRBV27 with TRBJ1-1, with 8 bases fitting TRBD1. The CDR3 loop spans 14 amino acids. V gave up 11 bases and J gave up 4 bases; unmatched junction bases: 12. Germline CDR1 is MNHEY and CDR2 is SMNVEV (reference sequence). The CDR3 region is CAGHDVQGATEAFF. CDR3 in DNA: TGTGCCGGCCACGATGTCCAGGGGGCCACTGAAGCTTTCTTT.

This sequence joins TRBV12-3 or TRBV12-4 and TRBJ2-5, with TRBD1 matching 9 bases. J was trimmed by 3 bases and V by 7 bases; bases with no gene match: 3. The CDR3 is 13 residues long. CDR3 nucleotides: TGTGCCAGCAAACAGGGGGCTAAAGAGACCCAGTACTTC. Its protein product is CASKQGAKETQYF.

This clonotype was seen repeatedly, ten times or more. The chain joins TRBV3-1 to TRBJ1-1, with unresolved D. Per germline, CDR1 LGHDT and CDR2 YNNKEL (reference sequence). The CDR3 spans 12 residues. Trimming took 2 bases from V and 5 from J, leaving 6 bases between them. The CDR3 is CASSQYATEAFF. Here the CDR3 DNA reads TGTGCCAGCAGCCAATACGCAACTGAAGCTTTCTTT.

This clonotype was counted many times. This chain joins TRBV3-1 and TRBJ2-2, with 10 bases lining up with TRBD1. Germline V gene data show CDR1 as LGHDT and CDR2 as YNNKEL (reference sequence). J lost 6 bases, V lost 5 bases, and 6 bases had no gene match. The length of the CDR3 is 15 residues. The CDR3 sequence is CASSWDRGIAGELFF. CDR3 DNA sequence: TGTGCCAGCAGCTGGGACAGGGGTATCGCCGGGGAGCTGTTTTTT.

In regard to this clonotype: This could be a read error, since a much larger clone is one nucleotide away. The chain joins TRBV6-4 to TRBJ1-6, with 7 bases identical to TRBD1. The CDR3 consists of 14 residues. Germline loops: CDR1 MRHNA, CDR2 SNTAGT. Here the CDR3 reads CASSDGQENSPLDF. The CDR3 coding sequence is TGTGCCAGCAGTGACGGACAGGAGAATTCACCCCTCGACTTT.

This clonotype showed up just a few times. This sequence may be a read error, since a much larger clone differs from it by one base. The chain combines TRBV2 with TRBJ1-5; D not resolved. Germline CDR1 reads SNHLY; CDR2 reads FYNNEI. The CDR3 contains 13 residues. Trimming removed 1 base from V and 7 bases from J, with 8 bases in between. In DNA, the CDR3 is TGTGCCAGCAGTGAAGTCGGAGAACAGCCCCAGCATTTT. Translating it yields CASSEVGEQPQHF.

The chain's CDR3 is CASSQVTGGSSPLHF. CDR3 in DNA: TGCGCCAGCAGCCAAGTAACAGGGGGAAGTTCACCCCTCCACTTT. The chain employs TRBV4-1 and TRBJ1-6, with TRBD1 matching over 8 bases. The CDR3 covers 15 residues. In germline, CDR1 is MGHRA, CDR2 YSYEKL. Trimming cost V 1 base and J 9 bases; bases outside gene matches: 5.

This clonotype was counted many times. This chain uses TRBV20-1 with TRBJ1-1, with D tentatively TRBD1 (6 bases). This CDR3 region has 13 residues. Germline lookup yields CDR1 DFQATT and CDR2 SNEGSKA (reference sequence). Between the trimmed V and J ends, which lost 6 bases and 0 bases, there was a span of 11 bases. CDR3 in DNA: TGCAGTGCCCAGGGACACCTGAACACTGAAGCTTTCTTT. Its protein is CSAQGHLNTEAFF.

This clonotype was detected ten times or more. The V gene is TRBV7-2, the J gene TRBJ1-2; 7 bases line up with TRBD1. The CDR3 spans 13 residues. The V gene's germline CDR1 is SGHTA and CDR2 FQGNSA. With V trimmed by 5 bases and J by 11 bases, 11 bases remained unmatched. CDR3 region: CASSTPGDSEYTF. Here the CDR3 DNA reads TGTGCCAGCAGCACGCCGGGGGACAGCGAATACACCTTC.